This T cell receptor (beta chain) is from a study of identifying expanded T cells in peripheral blood. CDR1 and CDR2 (germline): SEHNR, FQNEAQ (reference sequence). J lost 5 bases, V lost 5 bases, and 8 bases had no gene match. This CDR3 is 15 amino acids long. Repertoires were generated with immunoSEQ multiplex PCR, while TCRdb's copy carries only in-frame clones and drops some. The sample gives around 56,000 clones, under 85% of which show up once; approximately 15% is in the top ten. The rearrangement joins TRBV7-9 to TRBJ1-4, with TRBD1 matching 7 bases. The sequence was obtained from a person between 18 and 75 years old in good health. The sequenced material came from blood. CDR3 bases: TGTGCCAGCAGCGGACGACAGGGTTCGAATGAAAAACTGTTTTTT. The encoded protein is CASSGRQGSNEKLFF.